These 10 T cell receptor beta chains were sequenced from one sample in a study of cytomegalovirus exposure and HLA in healthy donors. PCR involved 60 Vbeta and 13 Jbeta primers. Measured with immunoSEQ multiplex PCR; TCRdb has only the in-frame clones, and not every one. The repertoire holds about 200,000 clones, with 65% to 90% as singletons. The sequenced sample was PBMCs. The receptors stem from a woman aged 45-65 years in good health and CMV-seronegative.

This chain uses TRBV5-4 with TRBJ1-1; D unresolved. The germline V and J ends were trimmed by 0 bases and 2 bases, with 8 bases remaining between them. The CDR3 is made up of 14 amino acids. The germline gives CDR1 SGHNT, CDR2 YYREEE (reference sequence). CDR3 in amino acids: CASSLGLINTEAFF. The CDR3 DNA reads TGTGCCAGCAGCTTGGGACTAATTAACACTGAAGCTTTCTTT.

This sequence joins TRBV27 and TRBJ2-7, with unresolved D. There are 13 residues in the CDR3. Germline CDR1 reads MNHEY; CDR2 reads SMNVEV (reference sequence). V lost 2 bases and J lost 4, with 9 bases in between. CDR3 in amino acids: CASSLIPQYEQYF. The CDR3 region has the DNA TGTGCCAGCAGTTTAATCCCACAGTACGAGCAGTACTTC.

The rearrangement links TRBV11-2 to TRBJ1-2; the match to TRBD1 covers 9 bases. In germline, CDR1 is SGHAT, CDR2 FQNNGV. The CDR3 has 16 amino acids. V shed 0 bases and J 4 bases; nucleotides not matched to a gene: 6. The CDR3 region is CASSLDSGTGTYGYTF. Written as DNA, the CDR3 is TGTGCCAGCAGCTTAGACTCCGGGACAGGGACCTATGGCTACACCTTC.

The chain carries TRBV7-8 and TRBJ2-5; the match to TRBD1 covers 8 bases. The CDR3 sequence is 14 residues long. V lost 3 bases, J lost 4 bases, and 4 bases stayed unmatched. Germline CDR1 reads SGHVS; CDR2 reads FQNEAQ. CDR3 coding DNA: TGTGCCAGCAGCTTTGGACAGGGCCGAGAGACCCAGTACTTC. Translated: CASSFGQGRETQYF.

A remark on this clone: Mismatch with germline at one junction end may stem from a read error. The chain couples TRBV15 to TRBJ2-1; weak D call: TRBD2 (5 bases). This CDR3 region has 15 residues. CDR1 LNHNV and CDR2 YYDKDF come from the germline V gene (reference sequence). The CDR3 coding sequence is TGTGCCACCAGAAGAGAATACGACGGGGACAATGAGCAGTTCTTC. This sequence encodes CATRREYDGDNEQFF.

This clone is a singleton in its sample. The chain uses TRBV27 and TRBJ1-2; D not resolved. V was pared by 6 bases and J by 0 bases, with 8 bases between. This CDR3 comprises 13 residues. Germline CDR1 MNHEY, CDR2 SMNVEV (reference sequence). The DNA for the CDR3 is TGTGCCAGCAGCTGGAGGACTAACTATGGCTACACCTTC. This sequence encodes CASSWRTNYGYTF.

This chain connects TRBV5-6 to TRBJ2-3; 8 positions agree with TRBD1. The germline V gene encodes CDR1 SGHDT and CDR2 YYEEEE. V dropped 5 bases and J dropped 6; count of bases not matched to a gene: 11. The CDR3 sequence is 15 residues long. Here the CDR3 reads CASSLIRQGADTQYF. The DNA for the CDR3 is TGTGCCAGCAGTCTGATCCGCCAGGGGGCTGATACGCAGTATTTT.

The genes are TRBV5-5 and TRBJ1-3, with D unresolved. Trimming stripped 2 bases from V and 0 bases from J, with 21 bases between. Germline loops: CDR1 SGHKS, CDR2 YYEKEE (reference sequence). The CDR3 extends over 19 amino acids. The DNA of the CDR3 is TGTGCCAGCAGCTTTCGAGGGCTTCCAGACATGAGCTCTGGAAACACCATATATTTT. It encodes CASSFRGLPDMSSGNTIYF.

This chain connects TRBV4-3 to TRBJ2-1; 9 bases align to TRBD1. V lost 0 bases and J lost 6; bases outside the gene matches: 3. Germline loops: CDR1 LGHNA, CDR2 YSLEER. The CDR3 covers 15 residues. The CDR3, as DNA: TGCGCCAGCAGCCAAGATAGGGACAGGGCCAATGAGCAGTTCTTC. It codes for CASSQDRDRANEQFF.

The chain has TRBV25-1 and TRBJ2-7; tentative D call: TRBD2 (7 bases). CDR1 MGHDK and CDR2 SYGVNS come from the germline V gene. CDR3 size: 14 residues. Trimming left V 6 bases short and J 4 bases short, with 16 bases between. CDR3 residues: CASRRGGGLYEQYF. CDR3 DNA: TGTGCCAGCAGGAGGGGGGGAGGACTTTACGAGCAGTACTTC.